This TCR beta chain was obtained from a study of T-cell reconstitution after alpha-beta-depleted transplantation in children. Study results and caveats: TCRbeta diversity was high at day 60 in some patients (a result of surviving recipient T cells and thymic progenitors). As was reported, about two months after transplant, alpha-beta T cells came from several hundred expanded graft clones.

TCRbeta library preparation incorporated unique molecular identifiers. Via MiXCR, TCRdb re-called the PCR reads, giving one row per CDR3 protein. This table has around 80,000 distinct CDR3 sequences, around 18% appearing once. The germline V gene has CDR1 SGHKS and CDR2 YYEKEE (reference sequence). V shed 2 bases, J shed 8 bases, and the junction held 5 bases outside the gene matches. The CDR3 consists of 13 residues. This clonotype has ten or more counts. Antigen specificity is unknown. The sequence was obtained from a male patient aged 2-10 years who had a stem cell transplant for acute lymphoblastic leukemia, so the T cells may come from the graft donor. The sequenced sample was PBMCs, mostly from graft donor cells, obtained 360 days after TCRalphabeta/CD19-depleted stem cell transplant. The chain joins TRBV5-5 to TRBJ1-2; 8 bases agree with TRBD1. The CDR3 reads CASSFRDRPGYTF. The CDR3, as DNA: TGTGCCAGCAGCTTCAGGGACAGGCCGGGCTACACCTTC.